A single sample is the source of the 5 T cell receptor beta chains below, sequenced in a study of regulatory T cells in long-lasting Graves disease. Arm-PCR with iRepertoire HTBI primers amplified the CDR3 regions for these TCR beta libraries. TCRdb ran MiXCR on the multiplex PCR reads and lists one entry per CDR3 protein. This repertoire shows roughly 300,000 distinct CDR3 sequences, 20% to 25% found once; its top ten account for 56%. Time point meaning: persistent/refractory GD, antithyroid drugs over 5 years with positive TRAb. PBMC RNA was the source of the TCR library. Sample: peripheral blood mononuclear cells (PBMCs), taken when the disease was refractory, from a patient treated with antithyroid drugs. The receptor set was obtained from a female donor with Graves disease.

This clonotype was recorded at least ten times. The chain combines TRBV7-2 with TRBJ1-6; 7 bases fit TRBD1. The germline V gene has CDR1 SGHTA and CDR2 FQGNSA. CDR3 length: 15 residues. Trimming cost V 5 bases and J 4 bases; bases outside gene matches: 5. The CDR3 spells CASSLSTGYNSPLHF. The DNA for the CDR3 is TGTGCCAGCAGCCTCTCGACAGGGTATAATTCACCCCTCCACTTT.

This clonotype came up many times. The CDR3 region has the DNA TGTGCCAGCACGGGATCGAACACCGGGGAGCTGTTTTTT. This gives the protein CASTGSNTGELFF. The chain links TRBV6-1 to TRBJ2-2, with D possibly TRBD2 on 5 matching bases. Looked up from germline, CDR1 is MNHNS and CDR2 is SASEGT. Between the trimmed V and J ends, which lost 7 bases and 0 bases, there was a span of 6 bases. The CDR3 is made up of 13 amino acids.

This clonotype was counted only a few times. The chain combines TRBV30 with TRBJ1-4; D uncertain. V lost 0 bases, J lost 7 bases, and 12 bases lay in between. The CDR3 loop spans 14 amino acids. The germline gives CDR1 GTSNPN, CDR2 SVGIG (reference sequence). The CDR3 reads CAWSVLGAGEKLFF. The CDR3 coding sequence is TGTGCCTGGAGTGTACTTGGAGCAGGTGAAAAACTGTTTTTT.

This clonotype was counted a few times. The V gene is TRBV5-1, the J gene TRBJ1-1; perhaps TRBD1 as D (5 bases). CDR1 and CDR2 (germline): SGHRS, YFSETQ. CDR3 length: 15 amino acids. Deletions cut 5 bases from V and 4 bases from J, with 18 bases between. This CDR3 reads CASSSPYDGGTEAFF. As DNA, the CDR3 is TGCGCCAGCAGTTCTCCCTACGATGGGGGCACTGAAGCTTTCTTT.

This clonotype was seen ten or more times. The chain employs TRBV24-1 and TRBJ1-2; 7 bases are shared with TRBD1. Germline assignment: CDR1 KGHDR and CDR2 SFDVKD. The V segment lost 3 bases and the J segment 7 bases; nucleotides outside the gene matches: 4. The CDR3 extends over 13 amino acids. CDR3 sequence reads: CATSDADRAGYTF. As DNA, the CDR3 is TGTGCCACCAGTGATGCCGACAGGGCTGGCTACACCTTC.